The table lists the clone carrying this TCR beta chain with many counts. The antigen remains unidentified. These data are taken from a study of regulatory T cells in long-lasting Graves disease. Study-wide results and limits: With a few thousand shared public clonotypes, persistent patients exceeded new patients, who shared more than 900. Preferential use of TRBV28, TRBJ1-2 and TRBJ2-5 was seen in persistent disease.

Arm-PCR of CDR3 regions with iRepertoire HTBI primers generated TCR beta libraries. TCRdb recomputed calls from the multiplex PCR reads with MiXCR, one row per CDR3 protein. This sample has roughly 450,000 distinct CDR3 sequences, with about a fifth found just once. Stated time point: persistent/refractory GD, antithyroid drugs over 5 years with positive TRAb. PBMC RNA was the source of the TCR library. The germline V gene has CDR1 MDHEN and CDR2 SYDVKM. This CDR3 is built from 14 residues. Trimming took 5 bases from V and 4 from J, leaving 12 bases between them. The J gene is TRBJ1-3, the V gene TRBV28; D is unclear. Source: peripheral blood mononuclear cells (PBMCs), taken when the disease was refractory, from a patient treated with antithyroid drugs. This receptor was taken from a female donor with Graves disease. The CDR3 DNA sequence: TGTGCCAGCAGTGACTGGACCGCCGGAAACACCATATATTTT. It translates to CASSDWTAGNTIYF.